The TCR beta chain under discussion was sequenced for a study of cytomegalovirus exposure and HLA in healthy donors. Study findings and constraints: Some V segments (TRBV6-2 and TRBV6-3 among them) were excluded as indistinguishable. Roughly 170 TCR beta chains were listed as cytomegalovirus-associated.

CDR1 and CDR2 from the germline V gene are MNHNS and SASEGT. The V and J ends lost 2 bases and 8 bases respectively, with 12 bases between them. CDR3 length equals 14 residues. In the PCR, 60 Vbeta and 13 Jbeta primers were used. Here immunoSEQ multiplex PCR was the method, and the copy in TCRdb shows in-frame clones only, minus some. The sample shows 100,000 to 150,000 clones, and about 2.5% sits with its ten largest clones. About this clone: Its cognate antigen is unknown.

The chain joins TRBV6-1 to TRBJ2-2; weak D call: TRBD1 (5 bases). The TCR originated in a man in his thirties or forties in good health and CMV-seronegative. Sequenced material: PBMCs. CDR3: CASSETGSWGELFF. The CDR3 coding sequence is TGTGCCAGCAGTGAAACAGGCTCCTGGGGGGAGCTGTTTTTT.